Following are 7 T cell receptor beta chains from one sample sequenced in a study of regulatory T cells in long-lasting Graves disease. The time point is: persistent/refractory GD, antithyroid drugs over 5 years with positive TRAb. Scientists built the TCR library using RNA that was extracted from PBMCs. Library construction for TCR beta used iRepertoire HTBI primers and Arm-PCR of CDR3 regions. MiXCR, applied by TCRdb to the multiplex PCR reads, yields one record per CDR3 protein. Of 400,000 to 450,000 distinct CDR3 sequences listed, 20% to 30% are singletons. The sample here was peripheral blood mononuclear cells (PBMCs), taken when the disease was refractory, from a patient treated with antithyroid drugs. These receptors all stem from a female donor with Graves disease.

This clonotype was seen repeatedly, ten times or more. This chain links TRBV6-1 with TRBJ1-5; no reliable D call. V was pared by 4 bases and J by 0 bases, with 7 bases between. The CDR3 runs 14 residues. Germline CDR1 and CDR2: MNHNS and SASEGT. Written as DNA, the CDR3 is TGTGCCAGCAGTGGGGCGTTTAGCAATCAGCCCCAGCATTTT. Encoded protein: CASSGAFSNQPQHF.

This chain joins TRBV30 and TRBJ2-1, with 14 nucleotides matching TRBD2. The length of the CDR3 is 17 residues. Trimming at V came to 3 bases and at J to 5 bases, leaving 9 bases not matched to a gene. Germline V CDR1 and CDR2: GTSNPN, SVGIG (reference sequence). The CDR3 DNA reads TGTGCCTGGAGAAGACCCCCGGGACTAGCGGGAGACAATGAGCAGTTCTTC. Translating it yields CAWRRPPGLAGDNEQFF.

The chain couples TRBV7-9 to TRBJ2-2; the match to TRBD2 covers 10 bases. The CDR3 is made up of 14 amino acids. The V and J ends lost 10 bases and 3 bases, in that order; junction bases with no gene match: 5. CDR1 and CDR2 from the germline V gene are SEHNR and FQNEAQ (reference sequence). The CDR3 here is CATKREGDTGELFF. CDR3 sequence (DNA): TGTGCCACTAAGCGGGAGGGCGACACCGGGGAGCTGTTTTTT. Drawing the rest from reference TRBV7-9 and TRBJ2-2, the complete variable domain is DTGVSQNPRHKITKRGQNVTFRCDPISEHNRLYWYRQTLGQGPEFLTYFQNEAQLEKSRLLSDRFSAERPKGSFSTLEIQRTEQGDSAMYLCATKREGDTGELFFGEGSRLTVL.

This clonotype was observed a handful of times. One end of the junction does not line up with germline, which may come from a read error. The rearrangement links TRBV10-3 to TRBJ1-3, with a tentative D call TRBD1 (6 bases). From germline, CDR1 is ENHRY and CDR2 SYGVKD. This CDR3 has 14 residues. This CDR3 is CASSKDSSGNTIYF. The CDR3 DNA reads TGTGCCAGCAGTAAGGACAGCTCTGGAAACACCATATATTTT.

In its sample, this clonotype was seen many times. The rearrangement links TRBV28 to TRBJ1-2, with 7 bases identical to TRBD1. Germline CDR1 MDHEN, CDR2 SYDVKM. V trimming: 5 bases; J trimming: 4 bases; junction bases outside the gene matches: 13. This CDR3 is 16 amino acids long. CDR3 bases: TGTGCCAGCAGTACAAGATCCAGGGACAGCACCTATGGCTACACCTTC. This gives the protein CASSTRSRDSTYGYTF.

This clonotype was seen at least ten times. The chain has TRBV28 and TRBJ2-7, with TRBD1 matching 8 bases. Germline assignment: CDR1 MDHEN and CDR2 SYDVKM. Trimming cost V 6 bases and J 2 bases; bases outside gene matches: 6. The CDR3 is made up of 14 amino acids. The CDR3 reads CASSSTGATYEQYF. The CDR3 region has the DNA TGTGCCAGCAGCTCGACAGGGGCCACCTACGAGCAGTACTTC.

This clonotype has ten or more counts. The chain recombines TRBV3-1 with TRBJ1-5; TRBD1 might be the D (5 bases). Trimming stripped 1 base from V and 6 bases from J, with 10 bases between. Germline lookup yields CDR1 LGHDT and CDR2 YNNKEL (reference sequence). This CDR3 region has 14 residues. The CDR3 loop reads CASSQVIRGQPQHF. The DNA of the CDR3 is TGTGCCAGCAGCCAAGTAATTAGGGGTCAGCCCCAGCATTTT.